The present T cell receptor beta chain was sequenced within a study of blood T cell repertoires in COVID-19. For the study at large: Specimens from acute and convalescent COVID-19 originated in the United States, Italy and Spain.

Assay used: immunoSEQ multiplex PCR; TCRdb lists only in-frame clones, some missing. This table has approximately 50,000 clones, 75% to 80% appearing once. CDR1 LNHNV and CDR2 YYDKDF come from the germline V gene (reference sequence). The CDR3 spans 18 residues. Unmatched junction bases numbered 13, after V lost 1 base and J lost 4 bases. Sequencing input: peripheral blood. This clonotype was sampled from a man in his fifties or sixties with active or convalescent COVID-19. V gene TRBV15 combines with J gene TRBJ2-1, with 7 bases identical to TRBD2. In DNA form, the CDR3 reads TGTGCCACCAGCAGAGCCCCGATAACGGCGGGACTATACAATGAGCAGTTCTTC. This gives the protein CATSRAPITAGLYNEQFF.